Listed below are T cell receptor beta chains from one sample, sequenced in a study of T cell responses to AZD1222 COVID-19 vaccine. Produced via immunoSEQ multiplex PCR; TCRdb's table is partial and in-frame only. The data show 100,000 to 130,000 clones, with around nine tenths seen just once and approximately 22% held by the top ten. This sample comprised peripheral blood, obtained on day 0 of AZD1222 vaccination. The receptors derive from an adult in good health. Both conserved end residues are part of each CDR3. The order of the fields is clone size, J gene, D gene, V gene, CDR3 DNA, CDR3 protein. A D gene is named only where the DNA matches it firmly. Where a row states a size, it is once, few, many or the class of an expanded clone; other rows omit it.

NA	TRBJ1-4	NA	TRBV6-5	TGTGCCAGCAGCGAGTTTGAAAAACTGTTTTTT	CASSEFEKLFF
NA	TRBJ1-4	NA	TRBV12-3/TRBV12-4	TGTGCCAGCAGTAACCCTACTAATGAAAAACTGTTTTTT	CASSNPTNEKLFF
few	TRBJ1-1	NA	TRBV29-1	TGCAGCGTTGCTGACGGTGATCGGACTGAAGCTTTCTTT	CSVADGDRTEAFF
NA	TRBJ2-7	TRBD1	TRBV27	TGTGCCAGCAGTCCCCCGTCGGGGGACAGGGGTTACGAGCAGTACTTC	CASSPPSGDRGYEQYF
NA	TRBJ2-7	NA	TRBV5-1	TGCGCCAGCAGTTCCGGGGGACAAGCCTCCTACGAGCAGTACTTC	CASSSGGQASYEQYF
NA	TRBJ2-4	NA	TRBV7-2	TGTGCCAGCAGCCTACGAGCAGGGTTAGCCAAAAACATTCAGTACTTC	CASSLRAGLAKNIQYF
NA	TRBJ1-5	TRBD1	TRBV5-8	TGTGCCAGCAGCTCCTCGTACAGGGGAAATCAGCCCCAGCATTTT	CASSSSYRGNQPQHF
NA	TRBJ1-6	NA	TRBV2	TGTGCCAGCAGGACACTTAGCTGGGATTCACCCCTCCACTTT	CASRTLSWDSPLHF
NA	TRBJ1-1	NA	TRBV6-2/TRBV6-3	TGTGCCAGCAGTTTAGGGGCGTCGAACACTGAAGCTTTCTTT	CASSLGASNTEAFF
few	TRBJ1-1	NA	TRBV2	TGTGCCAGCAGTGAACGAATACTGCAGAACACTGAAGCTTTCTTT	CASSERILQNTEAFF
NA	TRBJ1-4	NA	TRBV20-1	TGCAGTGCTAGTAGGGGTTTCAAGCTTGAAAAACTGTTTTTT	CSASRGFKLEKLFF
NA	TRBJ1-3	NA	TRBV11-2	TGTGCCAGCAGCTTAGAGTTGTCTGGAAACACCATATATTTT	CASSLELSGNTIYF
NA	TRBJ1-3	TRBD1	TRBV7-2	TGTGCCAGCAGCTCCCAGGGGGTCGGAAACACCATATATTTT	CASSSQGVGNTIYF
NA	TRBJ1-6	NA	TRBV10-2	TGCGCCAGCAGTGAGTCGGGGCAAAATTCACCCCTCCACTTT	CASSESGQNSPLHF
NA	TRBJ2-1	TRBD2	TRBV10-3	TGTGCCATCAGTAAAAGGGGACTAGCGGACAATGAGCAGTTCTTC	CAISKRGLADNEQFF
NA	TRBJ2-1	TRBD1	TRBV3-1/TRBV3-2	TGTGCCAGCAGCCAGGCGACAGGGGCCTACAATGAGCAGTTCTTC	CASSQATGAYNEQFF
NA	TRBJ2-5	TRBD1	TRBV7-8	TGTGCCAGCAGCCCACTAGGGCAGGGGGTCGAGACCCAGTACTTC	CASSPLGQGVETQYF
NA	TRBJ1-6	NA	TRBV27	TGTGCCAGCAGTTTATTGAGGGGCGATAATTCACCCCTCCACTTT	CASSLLRGDNSPLHF
NA	TRBJ1-2	NA	TRBV6-5	TGTGCCAGCCGGAGGGGATCTGGCTACACCTTC	CASRRGSGYTF
NA	TRBJ2-3	TRBD2	TRBV7-8	TGTGCCAGCAGCCTTCGGGGGGGCTCCAGTACCCCAGATACGCAGTATTTT	CASSLRGGSSTPDTQYF
NA	TRBJ1-1	NA	TRBV5-1	TGCGCCAGCAGCCCGATGGTGAACACTGAAGCTTTCTTT	CASSPMVNTEAFF
NA	TRBJ2-3	TRBD2	TRBV5-1	TGCGCCAGCAGCAAAGGACTAGCGGGGGGACCAAACACAGATACGCAGTATTTT	CASSKGLAGGPNTDTQYF
NA	TRBJ2-1	NA	TRBV12-3/TRBV12-4	TGTGCCAGCAGTCCGGACTACAATGAGCAGTTCTTC	CASSPDYNEQFF
few	TRBJ1-1	TRBD1	TRBV7-2	TGTGCCAGCAGCCTAGAGACAGGGCAGGGAGCTTTCTTT	CASSLETGQGAFF
NA	TRBJ2-3	NA	TRBV1	TGCACCAGCAGCCAAGCCCGGGGCTCCTGCACAGATACGCAGTATTTT	CTSSQARGSCTDTQYF
NA	TRBJ1-1	TRBD1	TRBV9	TGTGCCAGCAGCGGAACAGGGGTCACTGAAGCTTTCTTT	CASSGTGVTEAFF
NA	TRBJ1-5	NA	TRBV30	TGTGCCTGGAGCGACGTCTTTCCGGGCCTGGGCAATCAGCCCCAGCATTTT	CAWSDVFPGLGNQPQHF
NA	TRBJ2-7	TRBD1	TRBV7-2	TGTGCCAGCAGCGACCGGCGGACAGGGGGAAGATACGAGCAGTACTTC	CASSDRRTGGRYEQYF
NA	TRBJ2-1	TRBD1	TRBV10-2	TGCGCCACCCTTGGGGGACAGGGGCCCAATGAGCAGTTCTTC	CATLGGQGPNEQFF
NA	TRBJ2-1	TRBD2	TRBV14	TGTGCCAGCAGCCCTCTAGCGGGGGGGCGGGAGCAGTTCTTC	CASSPLAGGREQFF
NA	TRBJ1-4	NA	TRBV6-5	TGTGCCAGCAGCCCCCCGGCCATAAGGGGTAAACTGTTTTTT	CASSPPAIRGKLFF
NA	TRBJ2-3	TRBD1	TRBV10-3	TGTGCCATCAGTGAGGACAGGGGAGATACGCAGTATTTT	CAISEDRGDTQYF
once	TRBJ1-6	NA	TRBV19	TGTGCCAGTAGTTATGGGGGAACTGCTTCACCCCTCCACTTT	CASSYGGTASPLHF
NA	TRBJ1-2	NA	TRBV7-2	TGTGCCAGCAGCTTCCGCCCAGATAACTATGGCTACACCTTC	CASSFRPDNYGYTF
NA	TRBJ1-1	NA	TRBV27	TGTGCCAGCAGTTTATTACGGAACACTGAAGCTTTCTTT	CASSLLRNTEAFF
NA	TRBJ1-2	NA	TRBV6-1	TGTGCCAGCACCGACAGTAACTATGGCTACACCTTC	CASTDSNYGYTF
NA	TRBJ2-7	NA	TRBV11-3	TGTGCCAGCAGCTCCTCCCCGGGGGCCGAGCAGTACTTC	CASSSSPGAEQYF
few	TRBJ2-1	TRBD2	TRBV7-6	TGTGCCAGCAGCTTAGGGGCTAGCGGGGATGGGGAGCAGTTCTTC	CASSLGASGDGEQFF
NA	TRBJ1-1	TRBD1	TRBV4-3	TGCGCCAGCAGCCAAGTCCCAGGGGGCAAGACTGAAGCTTTCTTT	CASSQVPGGKTEAFF
once	TRBJ2-3	NA	TRBV29-1	TGCAGCGCAGGACAGTTATCCACAGATACGCAGTATTTT	CSAGQLSTDTQYF
NA	TRBJ2-1	TRBD2	TRBV3-1/TRBV3-2	TGTGCCAGCGAGGGACTAGCGGGGGGGCGGTACAATGAGCAGTTCTTC	CASEGLAGGRYNEQFF
NA	TRBJ1-2	NA	TRBV2	TGTGCCAGCAGTCAACCCATGAACGGCTACACCTTC	CASSQPMNGYTF
NA	TRBJ2-7	NA	TRBV6-2/TRBV6-3	TGTGCCAGCAGTTACTCGATGGTATCCTACGAGCAGTACTTC	CASSYSMVSYEQYF
NA	TRBJ2-1	NA	TRBV18	TGTGCCAGCTCAGCCTGGACAGCCGGAAATGAGCAGTTCTTC	CASSAWTAGNEQFF
once	TRBJ1-3	NA	TRBV10-1	TGCGCCAGCACCCCCAGCTCTGGAAACACCATATATTTT	CASTPSSGNTIYF
NA	TRBJ1-5	TRBD1	TRBV6-5	TGTGCCGCAGGGGGGGCTCGAAATCAGCCCCAGCATTTT	CAAGGARNQPQHF
NA	TRBJ2-3	NA	TRBV15	TGTGCCACCAGCAGAGACCAAGATACGCAGTATTTT	CATSRDQDTQYF
NA	TRBJ2-1	NA	TRBV7-2	TGTGCCAGCAGCCAAGGGGGGGCCGGTGAGCAGTTCTTC	CASSQGGAGEQFF